This TCR beta chain was recovered during a study of blood T cell repertoires in COVID-19. On the study more broadly: Sites in the United States, Italy and Spain provided acute and convalescent COVID-19 samples.

TCRdb's copy holds only in-frame clones and misses some; the assay was immunoSEQ multiplex PCR. The table records 140,000 to 150,000 clones, under 80% of them present only once. Germline V gives CDR1 MDHEN, CDR2 SYDVKM. The V end was cut by 1 base, the J end by 2 bases, with 18 bases between. The CDR3 totals 17 residues. This sequence was found in a man in his 60s with acute or convalescent COVID-19. Sample: peripheral blood. This chain links TRBV28 with TRBJ2-7, with D perhaps matching TRBD2 (6 bases). The CDR3 is CASSLSFSATGAYEQYF. The CDR3 DNA is TGTGCCAGCAGTTTATCCTTCTCGGCCACGGGAGCCTACGAGCAGTACTTC.